This paragraph covers one T cell receptor beta chain sequence. Enrollees, about 18 to 100 years old, lived in about two dozen US areas. Under the authors' procedure: Reference gene primer amplification gave nucleated cell count estimates. Here immunoSEQ multiplex PCR was the method, and the copy in TCRdb shows in-frame clones only, minus some. From that table come the V and J calls and clone size; the DNA was used to work out D and trimming. This table has about 140,000 clones, less than 85% appearing once. The sample belongs to a study of blood T cell repertoires in COVID-19. This TCR came from a woman between 18 and 29 years old who had been exposed to COVID-19. Sequenced sample: PBMCs or T cells enriched from blood (not recorded which).

The CDR3 reads CASSPTLLAGRTDTQYF. CDR3 coding DNA: TGTGCCAGCAGTCCCACGCTACTAGCGGGAAGAACAGATACGCAGTATTTT. The gene calls are TRBV7-2 and TRBJ2-3, with 10 bases identical to TRBD2. The germline V gene encodes CDR1 SGHTA and CDR2 FQGNSA. The CDR3 is 17 residues long. Losses at the gene ends were 6 bases for V and 3 bases for J; bases not matched to a gene: 12.